The 27 T cell receptor beta chains below were found in one sample sequenced in a study of esophageal squamous cell carcinoma under preoperative chemotherapy. TCRdb processed the PCR reads anew with MiXCR; each CDR3 protein has one entry. The sample comprises about 18,000 distinct CDR3 sequences, about 43% of which are singletons, and approximately 28% rests with the top ten. Time point: after preoperative PTX-NDP chemotherapy. Sampling was conducted from a patient given preoperative chemotherapy. The receptors stem from a human donor with esophageal squamous cell carcinoma. The donor label of this sample is uncertain.

The chain links TRBV11-3 to TRBJ2-5; unclear D gene. CDR1 and CDR2 from the germline V gene are SGHNT and YENEEA. This CDR3 is 15 amino acids long. V shed 1 base and J shed 0 bases, with 9 bases lying between them. This CDR3 is CASSLGGYNQETQYF. Here the CDR3 DNA reads TGTGCCAGCAGCTTAGGGGGATACAACCAAGAGACCCAGTACTTC.

The chain recombines TRBV24-1 with TRBJ2-3; D gene unclear. CDR1 is KGHDR, CDR2 SFDVKD, per germline. This CDR3 is built from 14 residues. The CDR3 bases are TGTGCGGCCCGCCAGGCTGGGAGCACAGATACGCAGTATTTT. This gives the protein CAARQAGSTDTQYF.

This clonotype was seen ten or more times. The rearrangement joins TRBV5-6 to TRBJ2-4; 10 nucleotides match TRBD1. With V trimmed by 9 bases and J by 13 bases, 16 bases remained unmatched. The CDR3 has 14 amino acids. Germline V CDR1 and CDR2: SGHDT, YYEEEE. The chain's CDR3 is CATDQGQGNNEQYF. The CDR3 nucleotides are TGTGCCACCGACCAGGGACAGGGGAACAATGAGCAGTACTTC.

This clonotype occurred many times. Since a much larger clone is just one base distant, this may be a read error. The chain carries TRBV27 and TRBJ2-5, with TRBD2 as a possible D gene (6 bases). Germline V gene sequence: CDR1 MNHEY, CDR2 SMNVEV (reference sequence). The CDR3 covers 13 residues. V was pared by 2 bases and J by 11 bases, with 15 bases between. This CDR3 reads CASSLPAREQQYF. The CDR3 nucleotides read TGTGCCAGCAGTTTACCTGCCCGGGAGCAGCAGTACTTC.

The CDR3 DNA is TGTGCCAGCAGCCAATTGCGCGTGGGACGCCTGGCAGATACGCAGTATTTT. This encodes CASSQLRVGRLADTQYF. V and J are TRBV7-6 and TRBJ2-3, with D possibly called TRBD1 or TRBD2 (5 bases each). This CDR3 is 17 amino acids long. Germline-derived CDR1 and CDR2 are SGHVS and FNYEAQ. V was cut by 5 bases and J by 4 bases, with 22 bases left in between.

The V gene is TRBV6-4, the J gene TRBJ2-3; 8 nucleotides agree with TRBD2. This CDR3 region has 15 residues. Germline CDR1 MRHNA, CDR2 SNTAGT. Trimming took 4 bases from V and 11 from J; bases not matched to a gene: 14. CDR3 bases: TGTGCCAGCAGTGCGGGGGGGTGCTACAAAAATATGCAGTATTTT. Its protein is CASSAGGCYKNMQYF.

The chain uses TRBV7-9 and TRBJ2-1; D may be TRBD1 or TRBD2 (7 bases each). The CDR3 runs 20 residues. V lost 7 bases and J 6 bases, leaving 34 bases between the germline ends. CDR1 SEHNR and CDR2 FQNEAQ come from the germline V gene (reference sequence). Written as DNA, the CDR3 is TGTGCCAGCACCTTGACGACAGGGCTTGTCGGGGGGAATCAAGCCAATGAGCAGTTCTTC. Translated: CASTLTTGLVGGNQANEQFF.

A note on this clonotype: A read error may account for a junction end that differs from germline. The genes are TRBV7-3 and TRBJ2-3; TRBD2 might be the D (5 bases). Looked up from germline, CDR1 is SGHTA and CDR2 is FQGTGA. The CDR3 is 14 residues long. The CDR3 spells CAGSLRPEEDPQYF. The CDR3 nucleotides read TGTGCGGGGAGCCTGCGCCCTGAGGAAGACCCCCAGTATTTC.

As to this clonotype: Relative to the germline gene, one junction end is altered; a read error may explain this. This chain connects TRBV6-5 to TRBJ2-1; TRBD2 aligns across 11 bases. There are 16 residues in the CDR3. CDR1 and CDR2 from the germline V gene are MNHEY and SVGAGI. The CDR3 sequence: CASSYSSASGRQERFF. The CDR3 nucleotides read TGTGCCAGCAGTTACTCGTCGGCTAGCGGGAGGCAGGAGCGGTTCTTC.

This rearrangement joins TRBV6-1 to TRBJ1-2; 8 bases agree with TRBD1. CDR1 and CDR2 (germline): MNHNS, SASEGT. V trimming: 9 bases; J trimming: 7 bases; junction bases outside the gene matches: 16. The length of the CDR3 is 15 residues. CDR3 protein: CASLERTGRPGGYTF. Here the CDR3 DNA reads TGTGCCAGTTTGGAAAGGACAGGGCGTCCGGGTGGCTACACCTTC.

The chain employs TRBV6-4 and TRBJ2-1, with unresolved D. The germline V gene has CDR1 MRHNA and CDR2 SNTAGT. The CDR3 covers 13 residues. V was clipped by 3 bases and J by 10 bases, with 13 bases between them. CDR3 amino acids: CASSEEIRMEQFF. CDR3 sequence (DNA): TGTGCCAGCAGTGAAGAGATACGGATGGAGCAGTTCTTC.

As regards this clonotype: A junction boundary mismatches the germline segment, possibly from a read error. For the CDR3, the DNA is TGTGCCAGCAGCCCGGGATCGGCGGGCGGGAGGGGTTGGGACCCAGAGACGCAGTACTTT. This codes for CASSPGSAGGRGWDPETQYF. The chain is built from TRBV7-8 and TRBJ2-3; 9 bases agree with TRBD2. Germline CDR1 reads SGHVS; CDR2 reads FQNEAQ. The CDR3 runs 20 residues.

The chain is built from TRBV19 and TRBJ1-1; D is possibly TRBD1 (5 bases). Per the germline V gene, CDR1 is LNHDA and CDR2 is SQIVND (reference sequence). The CDR3 covers 15 residues. The V end lost 7 bases, the J end lost 0 bases, and 15 bases lay between the germline ends. The CDR3 bases are TGTGCCAGTAAGCAGGGATCGGCCCTGAACACTGAAGCTTTCTTT. Translated: CASKQGSALNTEAFF.

J is TRBJ2-2 and V is TRBV7-2, with D unclear. The V gene lost 4 bases and the J gene lost 0 bases, with 3 bases spanning the gap. The CDR3 is 13 amino acids. Germline V gene data show CDR1 as SGHTA and CDR2 as FQGNSA. CDR3 sequence: CASSSPNTGELFF. The DNA of the CDR3 is TGTGCCAGCAGCTCACCGAACACCGGGGAGCTGTTTTTT.

Ten or more counts support this clonotype. One base away lies a much larger clone, so this may be a sequencing read error. The gene calls are TRBV25-1 and TRBJ2-1, with TRBD2 matching 8 bases. Germline values: CDR1 MGHDK, CDR2 SYGVNS. This CDR3 is built from 14 residues. Unmatched junction bases numbered 10, after V lost 2 bases and J lost 13 bases. CDR3 nucleotide sequence: TGTGCCAGCAGTGAACGGGGGGGTTACGAGACCCAGTTCTTC. Protein sequence: CASSERGGYETQFF.

The genes are TRBV12-3 or TRBV12-4 and TRBJ2-5; D ambiguous. The CDR3 consists of 13 residues. The V and J ends lost 6 bases and 4 bases respectively, with 12 bases between them. CDR3 region: CASSLPSLETQYF. The DNA of the CDR3 is TGTGCCAGCAGCCTCCCCAGTCTAGAGACCCAGTACTTC.

This sequence joins TRBV20-1 and TRBJ2-1; 7 nucleotides match TRBD2. Germline CDR1 DFQATT, CDR2 SNEGSKA (reference sequence). The length of the CDR3 is 12 residues. The CDR3 region is CSSEGGSYEQFF. The CDR3 DNA reads TGCAGCTCAGAGGGCGGGAGTTACGAGCAGTTCTTC.

For this clonotype: One end of the junction fails to match germline, which may point to a read error. The V call is TRBV11-2, the J call TRBJ2-1; maybe TRBD1 (6 bases). Germline CDR1 is SGHAT and CDR2 is FQNNGV. This CDR3 spans 13 amino acids. The CDR3 region has the DNA TGTGCCAGCAGGACTGTGAGGGGGAATGAGCAGTATTTC. Translation gives CASRTVRGNEQYF.

This clonotype was observed many times. The V gene is TRBV7-8, the J gene TRBJ2-1; TRBD2 aligns across 11 bases. The CDR3 sequence is 17 residues long. Germline trimming cut 5 bases from V and 6 bases from J; bases unmatched to any gene: 12. Germline V gene sequence: CDR1 SGHVS, CDR2 FQNEAQ. The CDR3, as DNA: TGTGCCAGCAGCCCGGCTAGCGGGAGGCCGTCGGTCAATGAGCAGTTCTTC. Its translation is CASSPASGRPSVNEQFF.

This chain links TRBV6-1 with TRBJ2-3; 8 nucleotides agree with TRBD1. Per germline, CDR1 MNHNS and CDR2 SASEGT. CDR3 length equals 15 residues. The V and J ends lost 6 bases and 3 bases, in that order; junction bases with no gene match: 8. The CDR3 loop reads CASRRTDRVTDTQYF. The CDR3 nucleotides are TGTGCCAGCAGACGAACGGACAGGGTTACAGATACGCAGTATTTT.

This clonotype has ten or more counts. V is TRBV12-3 or TRBV12-4 and J is TRBJ2-2; TRBD1 or TRBD2 may be the D gene (6 bases each). Trimming pared 3 bases from V and 0 bases from J, leaving 35 bases between. This CDR3 comprises 24 residues. CDR3 DNA sequence: TGTGCCAGCAGTTTGTCCCTACAGGCAGGGGTGGCTAGCGAGCACGGTACGAACACCGGGGAGCTGTTTTTT. It specifies CASSLSLQAGVASEHGTNTGELFF.

This clonotype was picked up many times. The V and J genes are TRBV7-9 and TRBJ2-5, with D perhaps matching TRBD2 (6 bases). Per the germline V gene, CDR1 is SEHNR and CDR2 is FQNEAQ (reference sequence). CDR3 length: 15 amino acids. The V gene lost 2 bases and the J gene lost 4 bases, with 14 bases spanning the gap. The CDR3 sequence is CASSLSLAGRETQYF. For the CDR3, the DNA is TGTGCCAGCAGCTTAAGCCTTGCGGGACGAGAGACCCAGTACTTC. Looking up the rest from reference TRBV7-9 and TRBJ2-5 gives the full variable domain: DTGVSQNPRHKITKRGQNVTFRCDPISEHNRLYWYRQTLGQGPEFLTYFQNEAQLEKSRLLSDRFSAERPKGSFSTLEIQRTEQGDSAMYLCASSLSLAGRETQYFGPGTRLLVL.

This clonotype was seen at least ten times. A read error may be the cause here, since a much bigger clone is one base away. This chain links TRBV25-1 with TRBJ2-1, with D possibly called TRBD1 or TRBD2 (6 bases each). Per germline, CDR1 MGHDK and CDR2 SYGVNS. The V and J ends lost 2 bases and 13 bases respectively, with 18 bases between them. The CDR3 spans 14 residues. CDR3 nucleotides: TGTGCCAGCAGTGAAGTAGAAAGGGGGGAGACCCAGTTCTTC. Amino acids: CASSEVERGETQFF.

A note on this clonotype: One end of the junction fails to match germline, which may point to a read error. This chain uses TRBV27 with TRBJ2-1; 8 bases agree with TRBD1. The DNA end lines up better with TRBJ2-4; the J call may be wrong. The CDR3 is 19 amino acids. The germline CDR1 and CDR2 sequences are MNHEY and SMNVEV (reference sequence). Here the CDR3 DNA reads TGTGCCAGCGGTTCATATTCCCCGCCAGGGGGCCAAGCCCAAAACACTCAGTACTTC. Residues: CASGSYSPPGGQAQNTQYF.

The chain recombines TRBV11-3 with TRBJ2-1, with D perhaps matching TRBD2 (6 bases). V was clipped by 3 bases and J by 7 bases, with 16 bases between them. The length of the CDR3 is 15 residues. CDR1 is SGHNT, CDR2 YENEEA, per germline. The CDR3 region has the DNA TGTGCCAGCAGCTTGCACTCCGGGACTGAAAATGAGCAGTTCTTC. Its translation: CASSLHSGTENEQFF.

There are a few counts of this clonotype. This chain uses TRBV12-3 or TRBV12-4 with TRBJ2-1; TRBD2 agrees at 8 bases. The last part of the DNA fits TRBJ2-5 better; the J call may be wrong. CDR3 length equals 17 residues. DNA for the CDR3: TGTGCCAGCAGTGACCGAGCGGGGGCCGCCGGATGGGAGACCCAGTACTTC. Protein sequence: CASSDRAGAAGWETQYF.

V and J are TRBV24-1 and TRBJ2-1; D not resolved. Trimming took 7 bases from V and 3 from J, leaving 15 bases between them. The CDR3 totals 15 residues. CDR1 and CDR2 (germline): KGHDR, SFDVKD. The CDR3 DNA reads TGTGCCACCAGGTCGCCCAACGGCCTCTACAATGAGCAGTTCTTC. Amino acids: CATRSPNGLYNEQFF.